These 20 T cell receptor beta chains were all obtained from the same sample, sequenced in a study of CD8+CD57+ T cells in acquired aplastic anemia. Using genomic DNA as the template, TCR beta VDJ and CDR3 profiling was carried out. Using its own MiXCR run on the reads, TCRdb lists one record per CDR3 protein. Of about 420,000 distinct CDR3 sequences in the sample, around 68% were seen once. The material sequenced was sorted CD4+, CD8+, or CD8+CD57+ T cells (not recorded which) from PBMCs. These receptors all stem from a human donor in good health, serving as a control.

The chain has TRBV15 and TRBJ2-1; TRBD1 aligns across 8 bases. The J call is uncertain, as TRBJ2-7 better fits the DNA end. The CDR3 runs to 15 residues. CDR1 is LNHNV, CDR2 YYDKDF, per germline (reference sequence). In DNA, the CDR3 is TGTGCCACCAGTGGGACAGGCAGTGGTCACGAGACGCAGTACTTC. Its translation is CATSGTGSGHETQYF.

This clonotype has at least ten counts. The chain employs TRBV3-1 and TRBJ1-6; D is possibly TRBD1 (5 bases). Trimming removed 4 bases at V and 7 bases at J, with 11 bases between. Per germline, CDR1 LGHDT and CDR2 YNNKEL (reference sequence). The CDR3 covers 14 residues. The CDR3 region is CASSRDRENSPLHF. CDR3 DNA sequence: TGTGCCAGCAGCCGGGACCGCGAAAATTCACCCCTCCACTTT.

The rearrangement links TRBV2 to TRBJ2-7, with D perhaps matching TRBD1 (6 bases). This CDR3 is built from 13 residues. Germline CDR1 is SNHLY and CDR2 is FYNNEI. V was shortened by 6 bases and J by 5 bases, with 14 bases between the two germline ends. The DNA of the CDR3 is TGTGCCAGCAGCACGGCCAGGGGCCACGAGCAGTACTTC. This gives the protein CASSTARGHEQYF. Supplemented by reference TRBV2 and TRBJ2-7, the full variable domain reads EPEVTQTPSHQVTQMGQEVILRCVPISNHLYFYWYRQILGQKVEFLVSFYNNEISEKSEIFDDQFSVERPDGSNFTLKIRSTKLEDSAMYFCASSTARGHEQYFGPGTRLTVT.

This clonotype was observed a few times. This rearrangement joins TRBV25-1 to TRBJ2-7, with D maybe TRBD1 (6 bases). Germline V CDR1 and CDR2: MGHDK, SYGVNS. Trimming cost V 0 bases and J 7 bases, with 10 bases left between them. CDR3 size: 13 residues. CDR3 protein: CASSEYTGWEQYF. DNA of the CDR3: TGTGCCAGCAGTGAATATACAGGGTGGGAGCAGTACTTC.

Regarding this clonotype: The junction does not match germline at one end; this may be a read error. The chain recombines TRBV2 with TRBJ2-3, with 10 bases aligning to TRBD1. This CDR3 is 15 amino acids long. Germline lookup yields CDR1 SNHLY and CDR2 FYNNEI. The CDR3 DNA sequence: TGTGCCAGCAGCGAAGGGACAGGGGAGGCCGATACGCAGGATTTT. This sequence encodes CASSEGTGEADTQDF.

The chain carries TRBV11-1 and TRBJ2-6; the D gene is possibly TRBD2 (7 bases). The V end lost 6 bases, the J end lost 4 bases, and 19 bases lay between the germline ends. The CDR3 is 17 residues long. CDR1 and CDR2 (germline): SGHAT, FQDESV (reference sequence). CDR3 coding DNA: TGTGCCAGCAGTCATCTGTCGGGGGGCTCCGGGGCCAACGTCCTGACTTTC. The encoded protein is CASSHLSGGSGANVLTF. The full variable domain, completed using reference TRBV11-1 and TRBJ2-6, is EAEVAQSPRYKITEKSQAVAFWCDPISGHATLYWYRQILGQGPELLVQFQDESVVDDSQLPKDRFSAERLKGVDSTLKIQPAELGDSAMYLCASSHLSGGSGANVLTFGAGSRLTVL.

Concerning this clonotype itself: One end of the junction fails to match germline, which may point to a read error. The chain employs TRBV7-3 and TRBJ2-1; tentatively, D is TRBD1 (5 bases). Germline CDR1 is SGHTA and CDR2 is FQGTGA. The CDR3 loop spans 15 amino acids. The CDR3 here is CASSLTRGEYNEQFF. The CDR3 nucleotides are TGTGCCAGCAGCTTAACTAGGGGCGAGTACAACGAGCAGTTCTTC.

This clonotype came up many times. The gene calls are TRBV10-3 and TRBJ1-1; 7 bases fit TRBD1. Germline values: CDR1 ENHRY, CDR2 SYGVKD. The CDR3 loop spans 14 amino acids. Trimming removed 5 bases from V and 2 bases from J; junction bases left unmatched: 5. The CDR3 region is CAISFRGINTEAFF. CDR3 sequence (DNA): TGTGCCATCAGTTTCAGGGGGATAAACACTGAAGCTTTCTTT.

The chain is built from TRBV5-1 and TRBJ1-2; perhaps TRBD1 as D (5 bases). Trimming pared 1 base from V and 7 bases from J, leaving 11 bases between. This CDR3 is built from 13 residues. Germline loops: CDR1 SGHRS, CDR2 YFSETQ. The CDR3 loop reads CASSLLGGTGYTF. In DNA, the CDR3 is TGCGCCAGCAGCTTGCTCGGAGGGACTGGCTACACCTTC. The whole variable domain, remainder taken from reference TRBV5-1 and TRBJ1-2, is KAGVTQTPRYLIKTRGQQVTLSCSPISGHRSVSWYQQTPGQGLQFLFEYFSETQRNKGNFPGRFSGRQFSNSRSEMNVSTLELGDSALYLCASSLLGGTGYTFGSGTRLTVV.

The chain uses TRBV2 and TRBJ2-2, with D maybe TRBD1 (7 bases). Trimming left V 9 bases short and J 4 bases short, with 18 bases between. Germline loops: CDR1 SNHLY, CDR2 FYNNEI. CDR3 length: 15 residues. The DNA of the CDR3 is TGTGCCAGTCAGGGGGGAGGCAGGATCACCGGGGAGCTGTTTTTT. Amino acid sequence: CASQGGGRITGELFF.

The rearrangement joins TRBV7-8 to TRBJ1-6, with 9 bases lining up with TRBD1. Germline CDR1 reads SGHVS; CDR2 reads FQNEAQ. The length of the CDR3 is 13 residues. V dropped 5 bases and J dropped 18; count of bases not matched to a gene: 11. CDR3 loop: CASSIRDRAARHF. The CDR3 DNA sequence: TGTGCCAGCAGCATCCGGGACAGGGCGGCTCGCCACTTT.

This clonotype has only a few counts. CDR3 in amino acids: CASRKTGTGEGVTQYF. As DNA, the CDR3 is TGTGCCAGCAGAAAAACCGGGACGGGGGAAGGTGTTACGCAGTATTTT. This chain joins TRBV12-3 or TRBV12-4 and TRBJ2-3, with TRBD2 as a possible D gene (6 bases). V was trimmed by 6 bases and J by 8 bases, leaving 24 bases between them. This CDR3 has 16 amino acids.

The genes are TRBV12-3 or TRBV12-4 and TRBJ2-3; tentative D call: TRBD2 (7 bases). The CDR3 runs 14 residues. The germline V and J ends were trimmed by 3 bases and 5 bases, with 12 bases remaining between them. DNA for the CDR3: TGTGCCAGCAGTTTTGGGGGGGCTGTAGATACGCAGTATTTT. Its translation is CASSFGGAVDTQYF.

As regards this clonotype: Germline is not matched at one junction end, which may reflect a read error. V usage is TRBV12-3 or TRBV12-4 and J usage is TRBJ1-6; no definite D call. CDR3 length: 17 residues. CDR3 nucleotide sequence: TGTGCCAGCAGTCCAGGCCTTCGGACGGGTTATAATTTACCCCTCCACTTT. Amino acids: CASSPGLRTGYNLPLHF.

The chain links TRBV2 to TRBJ2-7, with TRBD2 identical over 9 bases. J gave up 2 bases and V 3 bases, and 5 bases lay outside the gene matches. The CDR3 is made up of 15 amino acids. In germline, CDR1 is SNHLY, CDR2 FYNNEI. As DNA, the CDR3 is TGTGCCAGCAGTGATAACGCGGGAGGGACCTACGAGCAGTACTTC. Amino acids: CASSDNAGGTYEQYF.

The chain links TRBV7-9 to TRBJ2-7; TRBD1 agrees at 12 bases. This CDR3 region has 15 residues. With 7 bases clipped from V and 1 base from J, the junction kept 5 bases outside the gene matches. Germline CDR1 is SEHNR and CDR2 is FQNEAQ (reference sequence). CDR3 loop: CASIPGQGASYEQYF. For the CDR3, the DNA is TGTGCCAGCATCCCGGGACAGGGGGCTTCCTACGAGCAGTACTTC.

Concerning this clonotype: Mismatch with germline at one junction end may stem from a read error. The rearrangement uses TRBV6-1 and TRBJ1-6, with 8 bases matching TRBD1. This CDR3 comprises 12 residues. Germline V gene lookup returns CDR1 MNHNS and CDR2 SASEGT. CDR3 region: CASHGQGSPLHF. CDR3 bases: TGTGCCAGCCACGGACAGGGTTCACCCCTTCACTTT.

The rearrangement links TRBV10-2 to TRBJ1-5; TRBD1 matches at 8 bases. V lost 5 bases and J lost 2; bases outside the gene matches: 2. The CDR3 loop spans 14 amino acids. Germline V gives CDR1 WSHSY, CDR2 SAAADI. CDR3 sequence (DNA): TGCGCCAGCAGTAAGACAGGGGGCAATCAGCCCCAGCATTTT. Its protein is CASSKTGGNQPQHF.

This clonotype has a single count. The chain uses TRBV7-8 and TRBJ1-2; possible D gene TRBD1, 5 bases. Per the germline V gene, CDR1 is SGHVS and CDR2 is FQNEAQ. V was shortened by 9 bases and J by 8 bases, with 19 bases between the two germline ends. The length of the CDR3 is 13 residues. CDR3: CASSIWQGEGYTF. As DNA, the CDR3 is TGTGCCAGTAGTATATGGCAGGGAGAAGGCTACACCTTC.

The V call is TRBV10-3, the J call TRBJ2-7; D ambiguous. The CDR3 runs to 12 residues. The germline V and J ends were trimmed by 3 bases and 4 bases, with 7 bases remaining between them. Germline CDR1 reads ENHRY; CDR2 reads SYGVKD. In DNA, the CDR3 is TGTGCCATCAGTGATTATCGGTACGAGCAGTACTTC. Translated, it gives CAISDYRYEQYF.